A selection of T cell receptor beta chains follows, all from one sample in a study of T cell responses to AZD1222 COVID-19 vaccine. Some clones are missing from TCRdb's copy, which holds only in-frame ones; the method was immunoSEQ multiplex PCR. The table includes about 180,000 clones, 88% detected once. Sample: peripheral blood, taken 28 days after the second AZD1222 dose. These receptors were collected from an adult who received the AZD1222 COVID-19 vaccine. Each CDR3 is given with its conserved first and last residue. The order of the fields is clone size, D gene, J gene, V gene, CDR3 DNA, CDR3 protein. The D gene is left open where the match is weak. The size of a clone is reported for some rows only, either as once, few or many, or as a class for expanded clones.

clone size: .; D gene: .; J gene: TRBJ2-7; V gene: TRBV28; CDR3 DNA: TGTGCCAGCAGAACAGACAGATACGAGCAGTACTTC; CDR3 protein: CASRTDRYEQYF
clone size: once; D gene: .; J gene: TRBJ1-2; V gene: TRBV29-1; CDR3 DNA: TGCAGCGTTGTAAAGGGGAGGCCTGGCTACACCTTC; CDR3 protein: CSVVKGRPGYTF
clone size: .; D gene: .; J gene: TRBJ1-2; V gene: TRBV28; CDR3 DNA: TGTGCCAGCGGAATTACCACATTTAACTATGGCTACACCTTC; CDR3 protein: CASGITTFNYGYTF
clone size: .; D gene: TRBD2; J gene: TRBJ2-7; V gene: TRBV10-3; CDR3 DNA: TGTGCCATCAGTGAGACGGGACTAGCGGGAGTTGGTTACGAGCAGTACTTC; CDR3 protein: CAISETGLAGVGYEQYF
clone size: .; D gene: .; J gene: TRBJ2-1; V gene: TRBV27; CDR3 DNA: TGTGCCAGCAGTTCCCCGGGCCAGCGGAATGAGCAGTTCTTC; CDR3 protein: CASSSPGQRNEQFF
clone size: .; D gene: TRBD2; J gene: TRBJ2-7; V gene: TRBV9; CDR3 DNA: TGTGCCAGCAGCGAGGGGACTAGCGGGGGCTTCTACGAGCAGTACTTC; CDR3 protein: CASSEGTSGGFYEQYF
clone size: .; D gene: .; J gene: TRBJ2-1; V gene: TRBV28; CDR3 DNA: TGTGCCAGCAGTTTACTAGCGGACAGACGGGGTGAGCAGTTCTTC; CDR3 protein: CASSLLADRRGEQFF
clone size: .; D gene: TRBD1; J gene: TRBJ2-2; V gene: TRBV6-2/TRBV6-3; CDR3 DNA: TGTGCCAGCAGTTACCCCAGACCGACAGGGACCGGGGAGCTGTTTTTT; CDR3 protein: CASSYPRPTGTGELFF
clone size: .; D gene: .; J gene: TRBJ2-7; V gene: TRBV29-1; CDR3 DNA: TGCAGCGTCCGGGACACCCCCACGGAAGAGCAGTACTTC; CDR3 protein: CSVRDTPTEEQYF
clone size: .; D gene: .; J gene: TRBJ2-7; V gene: TRBV7-9; CDR3 DNA: TGTGCCAGCAGCTCGGGGAGAGCATACGAGCAGTACTTC; CDR3 protein: CASSSGRAYEQYF
clone size: .; D gene: .; J gene: TRBJ1-4; V gene: TRBV19; CDR3 DNA: TGTGCCAGTAGTCGGCAGGGGTTGGATTCTAATGAAAAACTGTTTTTT; CDR3 protein: CASSRQGLDSNEKLFF
clone size: few; D gene: .; J gene: TRBJ2-1; V gene: TRBV11-2; CDR3 DNA: TGTGCCAGCACCCCAGACAGCGGCACATACAATGAGCAGTTCTTC; CDR3 protein: CASTPDSGTYNEQFF
clone size: few; D gene: .; J gene: TRBJ1-2; V gene: TRBV25-1; CDR3 DNA: TGTGCCAGCAGTACGGGGTTCCTCTATGGCTACACCTTC; CDR3 protein: CASSTGFLYGYTF
clone size: .; D gene: TRBD1; J gene: TRBJ2-7; V gene: TRBV28; CDR3 DNA: TGTGCCAGCAGCAAGGGACAGGGGGTTGGGTACGAGCAGTACTTC; CDR3 protein: CASSKGQGVGYEQYF
clone size: .; D gene: TRBD1; J gene: TRBJ1-2; V gene: TRBV28; CDR3 DNA: TGTGCCAGCAGCTCTGGACAGGGGGCCTTTGGCTACACCTTC; CDR3 protein: CASSSGQGAFGYTF
clone size: .; D gene: .; J gene: TRBJ2-7; V gene: TRBV7-9; CDR3 DNA: TGTGCCAGCAGCTCCTTGGGGGGGGAAAGGGACAGCTCCTACGAGCAGTACTTC; CDR3 protein: CASSSLGGERDSSYEQYF
clone size: .; D gene: .; J gene: TRBJ1-6; V gene: TRBV7-8; CDR3 DNA: TGTGCCGGGCAAGCGACAGCTTACAATTCACCCCTCCACTTT; CDR3 protein: CAGQATAYNSPLHF
clone size: .; D gene: TRBD2; J gene: TRBJ2-3; V gene: TRBV7-9; CDR3 DNA: TGTGCCAGCAGCGATCCCGTTTTGGGACTAGCGGGGCGCACAGATACGCAGTATTTT; CDR3 protein: CASSDPVLGLAGRTDTQYF
clone size: .; D gene: .; J gene: TRBJ1-1; V gene: TRBV3-1/TRBV3-2; CDR3 DNA: TGTGCCAGCAGTCCCCAGGGGTATGAAGCTTTCTTT; CDR3 protein: CASSPQGYEAFF
clone size: .; D gene: TRBD2; J gene: TRBJ2-1; V gene: TRBV9; CDR3 DNA: TGTGCCAGCAGCGTAGTGTCAAGCGGGAGGTCTGGTGAGCAGTTCTTC; CDR3 protein: CASSVVSSGRSGEQFF
clone size: .; D gene: TRBD1; J gene: TRBJ2-5; V gene: TRBV19; CDR3 DNA: TGTGCCAGTAGTCAGGACAGGGCCCAAGAGACCCAGTACTTC; CDR3 protein: CASSQDRAQETQYF
clone size: .; D gene: TRBD1; J gene: TRBJ1-5; V gene: TRBV18; CDR3 DNA: TGTGCCAGCTCACGAGGGACAGGGGGGGATCAGCCCCAGCATTTT; CDR3 protein: CASSRGTGGDQPQHF
clone size: .; D gene: TRBD1; J gene: TRBJ2-3; V gene: TRBV5-1; CDR3 DNA: TGCGCCAGCAGCCGGGACAGAGGGAGCACAGATACGCAGTATTTT; CDR3 protein: CASSRDRGSTDTQYF
clone size: .; D gene: .; J gene: TRBJ2-6; V gene: TRBV28; CDR3 DNA: TGTGCCAGCAGTGCGGCCCAATACGTCCTGACTTTC; CDR3 protein: CASSAAQYVLTF
clone size: .; D gene: TRBD2; J gene: TRBJ2-5; V gene: TRBV28; CDR3 DNA: TGTGCCAGCAGTCTTAGCGGGGGATCGGAGACCCAGTACTTC; CDR3 protein: CASSLSGGSETQYF
clone size: few; D gene: .; J gene: TRBJ1-2; V gene: TRBV19; CDR3 DNA: TGTGCCAGTAGTAAGGGGAGGACCTATGGCTACACCTTC; CDR3 protein: CASSKGRTYGYTF
clone size: .; D gene: .; J gene: TRBJ2-1; V gene: TRBV11-2; CDR3 DNA: TGTGCCAGCAACCAGAACCGGCCCTACAATGAGCAGTTCTTC; CDR3 protein: CASNQNRPYNEQFF
clone size: .; D gene: .; J gene: TRBJ2-7; V gene: TRBV5-1; CDR3 DNA: TGCGCCAGCAGTTTGGGGGTCCCTGGGGGATCCTACGAGCAGTACTTC; CDR3 protein: CASSLGVPGGSYEQYF
clone size: .; D gene: .; J gene: TRBJ2-1; V gene: TRBV7-9; CDR3 DNA: TGTGCCAGCAGCTTAGGACAGCGACCTGGCAATGAGCAGTTCTTC; CDR3 protein: CASSLGQRPGNEQFF
clone size: .; D gene: TRBD2; J gene: TRBJ2-7; V gene: TRBV5-8; CDR3 DNA: TGTGCCAGCAGCTTTACTAGCGTCGCCTACGAGCAGTACTTC; CDR3 protein: CASSFTSVAYEQYF
clone size: .; D gene: TRBD2; J gene: TRBJ2-3; V gene: TRBV3-1/TRBV3-2; CDR3 DNA: TGTGCCAGCAGCCCCAGCGGGAGGGCCTACACAGATACGCAGTATTTT; CDR3 protein: CASSPSGRAYTDTQYF
clone size: once; D gene: .; J gene: TRBJ2-7; V gene: TRBV7-2; CDR3 DNA: TGTGCCAGCGGGGACTCCTACGAGCAGTACTTC; CDR3 protein: CASGDSYEQYF
clone size: .; D gene: .; J gene: TRBJ2-7; V gene: TRBV30; CDR3 DNA: TGTGCCTGGAGCTGGGGAGGCTACGAGCAGTACTTC; CDR3 protein: CAWSWGGYEQYF
clone size: .; D gene: .; J gene: TRBJ1-5; V gene: TRBV27; CDR3 DNA: TGTGCCAGCAGTTCGCGGGGGGCCCGCAATCAGCCCCAGCATTTT; CDR3 protein: CASSSRGARNQPQHF
clone size: once; D gene: .; J gene: TRBJ2-5; V gene: TRBV11-2; CDR3 DNA: TGTGCCAGCAGCTTAGATCGGGTGGAAGGGCAAGAGACCCAGTACTTC; CDR3 protein: CASSLDRVEGQETQYF
clone size: .; D gene: .; J gene: TRBJ1-3; V gene: TRBV18; CDR3 DNA: TGTGCCAGCTCACTGGACCAGTTGGACTTCGTGAGTGGACGAAACACCATATATTTT; CDR3 protein: CASSLDQLDFVSGRNTIYF
clone size: once; D gene: .; J gene: TRBJ1-4; V gene: TRBV28; CDR3 DNA: TGTGCCAGCATAGGTTTGTCCCCGGGGAATGAAAAACTGTTTTTT; CDR3 protein: CASIGLSPGNEKLFF
clone size: .; D gene: TRBD1; J gene: TRBJ2-1; V gene: TRBV19; CDR3 DNA: TGTGCCAGTAGTATCGACAGGGGGCTGTCCAATGAGCAGTTCTTC; CDR3 protein: CASSIDRGLSNEQFF
clone size: few; D gene: .; J gene: TRBJ1-2; V gene: TRBV5-1; CDR3 DNA: TGCGCCAGCAGCTTGGTTCAGGGAGATGGCTACACCTTC; CDR3 protein: CASSLVQGDGYTF
clone size: .; D gene: .; J gene: TRBJ1-4; V gene: TRBV19; CDR3 DNA: TGTGCCAGTAGTAACACCGTGGGGGGGCAACCGAATGAAAAACTGTTTTTT; CDR3 protein: CASSNTVGGQPNEKLFF
clone size: .; D gene: TRBD1; J gene: TRBJ2-7; V gene: TRBV19; CDR3 DNA: TGTGCCAGTAAGCCGGGACAGGCCCCCTCCTACGAGCAGTACTTC; CDR3 protein: CASKPGQAPSYEQYF